Only a few counts were recorded for the clone carrying this T cell receptor beta chain. As yet, its antigen is unknown. An input of roughly 0.45 to 1 ug of RNA was subjected to reverse transcription using random hexamers. The authors amplified TCR beta CDR3 across 54 Vbeta and 13 Jbeta using immunoSEQ multiplex PCR. In TCRdb, the immunoSEQ multiplex PCR reads were re-called with MiXCR into one record per CDR3 protein. The profile shows approximately 150,000 distinct CDR3 sequences, roughly 80% of them singletons. This specimen comes from a study of CD8 T cells in Susac syndrome. Study observations and caveats: The relatively small number of individuals in the TCR sequencing and HLA analysis was acknowledged by the study.

In blood CD8+ and CD4+ T cells, TCR beta underwent sequencing. Negative isolation was applied to CD8+ and CD4+ T cells, and FACS enrichment was applied to TEMRA cells. The CDR3 extends over 15 amino acids. V shed 3 bases and J 3 bases; nucleotides not matched to a gene: 3. The chain employs TRBV12-3 or TRBV12-4 and TRBJ2-5; 11 bases fit TRBD1. The origin of this receptor is a human donor with multiple sclerosis. Sequencing was performed on CD8+ T cells from PBMCs. The CDR3 here is CASSLGDRGEETQYF. The CDR3 coding sequence is TGTGCCAGCAGTTTGGGGGACAGGGGGGAAGAGACCCAGTACTTC.